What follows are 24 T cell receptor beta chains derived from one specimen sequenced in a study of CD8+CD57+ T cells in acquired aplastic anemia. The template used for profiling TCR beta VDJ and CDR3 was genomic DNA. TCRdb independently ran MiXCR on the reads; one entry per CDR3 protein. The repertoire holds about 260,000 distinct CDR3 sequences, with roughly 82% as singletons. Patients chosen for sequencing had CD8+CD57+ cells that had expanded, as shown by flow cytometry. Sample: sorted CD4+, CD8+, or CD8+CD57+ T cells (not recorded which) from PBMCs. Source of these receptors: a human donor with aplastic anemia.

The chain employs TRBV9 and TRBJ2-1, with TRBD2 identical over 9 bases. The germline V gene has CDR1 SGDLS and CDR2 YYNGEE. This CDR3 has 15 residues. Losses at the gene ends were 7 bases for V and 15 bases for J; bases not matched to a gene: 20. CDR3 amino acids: CASCEGGGAVNEGFF. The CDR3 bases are TGTGCCAGCTGCGAAGGCGGGGGGGCGGTTAATGAGGGGTTCTTC.

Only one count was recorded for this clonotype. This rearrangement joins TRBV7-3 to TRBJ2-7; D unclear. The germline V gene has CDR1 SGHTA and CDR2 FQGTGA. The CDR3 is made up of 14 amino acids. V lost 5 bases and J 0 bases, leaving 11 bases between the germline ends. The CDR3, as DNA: TGTGCCAGCAGCGCAGGACGGAGCTCCTACGAGCAGTACTTC. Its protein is CASSAGRSSYEQYF.

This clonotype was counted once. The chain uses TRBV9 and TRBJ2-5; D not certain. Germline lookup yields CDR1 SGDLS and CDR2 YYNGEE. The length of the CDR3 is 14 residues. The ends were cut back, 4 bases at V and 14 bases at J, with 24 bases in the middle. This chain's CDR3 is CASSIGSDTQTFYF. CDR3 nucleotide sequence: TGTGCCAGCAGCATAGGCTCCGATACGCAGACTTTTTACTTC.

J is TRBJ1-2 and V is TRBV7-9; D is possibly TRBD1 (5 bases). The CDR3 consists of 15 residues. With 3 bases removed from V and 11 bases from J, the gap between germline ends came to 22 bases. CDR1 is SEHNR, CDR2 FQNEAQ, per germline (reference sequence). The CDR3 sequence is CASSLQRGGGSGYTF. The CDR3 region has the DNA TGTGCCAGCAGCTTGCAAAGAGGCGGGGGGAGCGGTTACACCTTC.

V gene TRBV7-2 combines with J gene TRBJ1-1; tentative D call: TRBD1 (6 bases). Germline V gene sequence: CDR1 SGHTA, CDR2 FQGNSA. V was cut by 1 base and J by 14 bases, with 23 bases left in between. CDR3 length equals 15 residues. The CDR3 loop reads CASSLVFTRGTNSFF. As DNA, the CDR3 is TGTGCCAGCAGCTTAGTTTTTACCAGGGGAACTAATTCCTTCTTT.

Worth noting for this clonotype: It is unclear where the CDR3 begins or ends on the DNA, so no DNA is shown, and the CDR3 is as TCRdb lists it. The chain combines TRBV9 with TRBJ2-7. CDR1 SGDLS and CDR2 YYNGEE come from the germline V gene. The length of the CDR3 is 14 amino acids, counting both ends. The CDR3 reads CASSVRSDTQYFDF.

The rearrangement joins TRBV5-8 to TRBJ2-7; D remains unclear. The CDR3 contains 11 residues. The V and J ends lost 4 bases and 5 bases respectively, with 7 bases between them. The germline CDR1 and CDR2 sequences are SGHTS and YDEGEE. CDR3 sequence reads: CASSNHNEQYF. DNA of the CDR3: TGTGCCAGCAGCAATCACAACGAGCAGTACTTC.

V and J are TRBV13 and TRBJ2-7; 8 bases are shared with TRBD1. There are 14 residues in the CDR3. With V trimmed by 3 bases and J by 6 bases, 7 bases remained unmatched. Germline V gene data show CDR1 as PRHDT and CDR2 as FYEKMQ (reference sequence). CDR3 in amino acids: CASSLGRTGPEQYF. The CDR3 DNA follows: TGTGCCAGCAGCTTGGGGAGGACAGGGCCCGAGCAGTACTTC.

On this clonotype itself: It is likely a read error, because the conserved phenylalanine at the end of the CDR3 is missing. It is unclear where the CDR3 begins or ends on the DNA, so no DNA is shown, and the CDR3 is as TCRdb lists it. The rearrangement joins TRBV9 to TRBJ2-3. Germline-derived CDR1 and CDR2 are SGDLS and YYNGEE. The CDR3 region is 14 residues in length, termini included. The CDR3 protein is CASSVAADTHNLYL.

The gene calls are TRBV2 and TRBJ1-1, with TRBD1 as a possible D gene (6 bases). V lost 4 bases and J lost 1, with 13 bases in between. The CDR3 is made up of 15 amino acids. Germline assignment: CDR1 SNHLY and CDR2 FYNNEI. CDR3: CASSGWGGANTEAFF. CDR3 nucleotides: TGTGCCAGCAGTGGTTGGGGGGGCGCGAACACTGAAGCTTTCTTT.

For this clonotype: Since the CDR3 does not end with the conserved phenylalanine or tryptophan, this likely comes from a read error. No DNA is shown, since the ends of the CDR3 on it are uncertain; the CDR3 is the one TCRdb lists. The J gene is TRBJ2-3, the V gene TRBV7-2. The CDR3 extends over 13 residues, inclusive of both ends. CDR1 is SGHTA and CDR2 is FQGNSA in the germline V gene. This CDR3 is CASSYADTQNFYP.

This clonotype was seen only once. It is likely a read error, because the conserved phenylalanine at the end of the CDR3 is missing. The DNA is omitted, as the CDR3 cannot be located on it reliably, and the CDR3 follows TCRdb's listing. The CDR3 protein is CASRLAGGDDTHY. The chain joins TRBV7-8 to TRBJ2-3; TRBD2, as called in the table, went unchecked against the DNA. Termini included, the CDR3 measures 13 amino acids. Germline V gene data show CDR1 as SGHVS and CDR2 as FQNEAQ.

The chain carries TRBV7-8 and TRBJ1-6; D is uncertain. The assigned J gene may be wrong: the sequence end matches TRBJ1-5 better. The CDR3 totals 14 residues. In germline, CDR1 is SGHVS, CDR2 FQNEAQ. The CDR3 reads CASSSAGGLEPQHF. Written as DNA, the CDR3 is TGTGCCAGCAGCTCAGCGGGAGGTCTCGAACCGCAGCATTTT.

The CDR3 is CSARDRQGYSGNTIYF. The CDR3 DNA reads TGCAGTGCTAGAGATCGCCAGGGATACTCTGGAAACACCATATATTTT. The chain has TRBV20-1 and TRBJ1-3; possibly TRBD1 for D (5 bases). The germline V gene has CDR1 DFQATT and CDR2 SNEGSKA (reference sequence). The germline V and J ends were trimmed by 0 bases and 0 bases, with 12 bases remaining between them. CDR3 length: 16 amino acids.

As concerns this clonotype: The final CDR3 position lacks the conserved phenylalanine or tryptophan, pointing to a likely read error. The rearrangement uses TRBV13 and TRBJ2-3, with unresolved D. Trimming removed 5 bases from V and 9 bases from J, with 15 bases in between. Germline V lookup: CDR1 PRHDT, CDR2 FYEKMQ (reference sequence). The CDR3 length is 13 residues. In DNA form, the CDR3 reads TGTGCCAGCAGCGATCGCGATAGCCACACGCAGTATATT. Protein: CASSDRDSHTQYI.

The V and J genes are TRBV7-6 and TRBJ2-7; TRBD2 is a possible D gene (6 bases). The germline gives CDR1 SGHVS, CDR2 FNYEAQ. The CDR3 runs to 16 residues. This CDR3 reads CAISLMRAGSSYEQYV. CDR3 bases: TGTGCCATCAGCTTAATGAGGGCGGGGAGCTCCTACGAGCAGTACGTC.

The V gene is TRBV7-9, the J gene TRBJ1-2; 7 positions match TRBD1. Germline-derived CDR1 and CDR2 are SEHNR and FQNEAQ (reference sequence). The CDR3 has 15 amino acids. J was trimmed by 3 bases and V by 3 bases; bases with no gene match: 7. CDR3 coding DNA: TGTGCCAGCAGCTTGACAGGGCAGGCCGACTATGGCTACACCTTC. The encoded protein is CASSLTGQADYGYTF.

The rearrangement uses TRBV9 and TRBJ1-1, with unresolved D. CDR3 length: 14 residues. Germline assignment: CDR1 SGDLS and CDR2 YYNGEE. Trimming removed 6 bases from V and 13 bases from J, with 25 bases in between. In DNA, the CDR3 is TGTGCCAGCATAAAAGGGTCAGATACGCAGGAATTTTTCTTT. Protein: CASIKGSDTQEFFF. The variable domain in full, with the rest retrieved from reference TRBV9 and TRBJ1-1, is DSGVTQTPKHLITATGQRVTLRCSPRSGDLSVYWYQQSLDQGLQFLIQYYNGEERAKGNILERFSAQQFPDLHSELNLSSLELGDSALYFCASIKGSDTQEFFFGQGTRLTVV.

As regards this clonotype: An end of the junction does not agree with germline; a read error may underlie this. Here the CDR3 DNA reads TGTGCCAGCGGGGCCGGGGGCACCGGTGAGCTGTTTTTT. Its protein is CASGAGGTGELFF. J is TRBJ2-2 and V is TRBV2, with D perhaps TRBD1 or TRBD2 (6 bases each). The CDR3 is made up of 13 amino acids. Per germline, CDR1 SNHLY and CDR2 FYNNEI.

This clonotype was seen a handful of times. The CDR3 nucleotides are TGCAGTGCTAGCATAGACAATGAGCAGTTCTTC. As protein: CSASIDNEQFF. The chain carries TRBV20-1 and TRBJ2-1, with no clear D. Germline V CDR1 and CDR2: DFQATT, SNEGSKA (reference sequence). This CDR3 spans 11 amino acids. Trimming took 3 bases from V and 5 from J, leaving 5 bases between them.

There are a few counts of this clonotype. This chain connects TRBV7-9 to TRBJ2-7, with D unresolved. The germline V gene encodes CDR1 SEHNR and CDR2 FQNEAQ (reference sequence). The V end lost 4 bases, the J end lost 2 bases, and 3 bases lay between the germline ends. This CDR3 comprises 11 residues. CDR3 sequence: CASSSAYEQYF. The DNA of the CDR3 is TGTGCCAGCAGCTCAGCCTACGAGCAGTACTTC.

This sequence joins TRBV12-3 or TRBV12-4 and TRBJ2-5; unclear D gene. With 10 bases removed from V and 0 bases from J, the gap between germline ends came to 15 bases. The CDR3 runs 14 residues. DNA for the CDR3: TGTGCCACCAGCTTGGGGTCAGACCAAGAGACCCAGTACTTC. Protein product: CATSLGSDQETQYF.

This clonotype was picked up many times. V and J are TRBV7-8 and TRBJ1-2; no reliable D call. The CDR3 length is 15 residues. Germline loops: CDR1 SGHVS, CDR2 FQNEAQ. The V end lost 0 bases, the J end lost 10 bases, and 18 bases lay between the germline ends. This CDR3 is CASSLAGGPDTHYTF. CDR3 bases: TGTGCCAGCAGCTTAGCGGGAGGTCCCGATACGCACTACACCTTC. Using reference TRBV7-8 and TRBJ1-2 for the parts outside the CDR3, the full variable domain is GAGVSQSPRYKVAKRGQDVALRCDPISGHVSLFWYQQALGQGPEFLTYFQNEAQLDKSGLPSDRFFAERPEGSVSTLKIQRTQQEDSAVYLCASSLAGGPDTHYTFGSGTRLTVV.

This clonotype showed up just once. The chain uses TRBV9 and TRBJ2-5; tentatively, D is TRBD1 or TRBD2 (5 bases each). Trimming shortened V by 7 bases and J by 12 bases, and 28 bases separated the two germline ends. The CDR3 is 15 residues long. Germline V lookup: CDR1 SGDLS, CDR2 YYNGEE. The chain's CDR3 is CASGAAGTIQYIEYF. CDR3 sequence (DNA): TGTGCCAGCGGAGCTGCTGGGACCATTCAGTACATCGAGTACTTC.